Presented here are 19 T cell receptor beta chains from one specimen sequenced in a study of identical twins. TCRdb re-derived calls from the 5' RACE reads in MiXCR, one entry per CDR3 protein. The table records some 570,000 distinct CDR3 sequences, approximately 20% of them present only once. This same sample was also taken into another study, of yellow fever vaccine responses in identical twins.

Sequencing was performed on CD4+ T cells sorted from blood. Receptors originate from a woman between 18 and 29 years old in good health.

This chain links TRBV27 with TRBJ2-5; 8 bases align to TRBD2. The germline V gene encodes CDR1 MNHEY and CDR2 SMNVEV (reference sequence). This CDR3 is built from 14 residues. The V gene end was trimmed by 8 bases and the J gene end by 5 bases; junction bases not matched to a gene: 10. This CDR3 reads CASGIRGGGETQYF. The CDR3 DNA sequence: TGTGCCAGCGGCATACGGGGGGGCGGGGAGACCCAGTACTTC.

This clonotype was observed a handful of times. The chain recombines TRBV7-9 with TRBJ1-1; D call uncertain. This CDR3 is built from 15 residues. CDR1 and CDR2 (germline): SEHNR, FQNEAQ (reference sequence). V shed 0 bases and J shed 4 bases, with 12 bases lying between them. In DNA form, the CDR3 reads TGTGCCAGCAGCTTAGCAGCGGGGATTAGCACTGAAGCTTTCTTT. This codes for CASSLAAGISTEAFF.

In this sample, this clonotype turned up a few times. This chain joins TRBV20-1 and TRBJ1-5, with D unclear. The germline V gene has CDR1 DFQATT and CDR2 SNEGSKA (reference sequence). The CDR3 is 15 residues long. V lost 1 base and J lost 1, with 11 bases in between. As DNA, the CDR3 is TGCAGTGCTAGAGCGGGTGAGGAGAGCAATCAGCCCCAGCATTTT. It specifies CSARAGEESNQPQHF.

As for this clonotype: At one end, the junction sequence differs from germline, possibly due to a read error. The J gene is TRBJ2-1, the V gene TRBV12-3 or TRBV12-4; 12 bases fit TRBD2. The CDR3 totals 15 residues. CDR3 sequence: CASSFPQTSGGSRLF. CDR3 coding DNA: TGTGCCAGCAGTTTCCCCCAGACTAGCGGGGGCTCACGCCTCTTC.

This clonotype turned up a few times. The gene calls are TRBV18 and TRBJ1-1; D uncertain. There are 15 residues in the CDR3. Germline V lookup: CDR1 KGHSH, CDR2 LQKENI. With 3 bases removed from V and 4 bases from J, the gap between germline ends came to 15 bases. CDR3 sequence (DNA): TGTGCCAGCTCACCTCCCGTGGGTTGGGGCACTGAAGCTTTCTTT. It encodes CASSPPVGWGTEAFF.

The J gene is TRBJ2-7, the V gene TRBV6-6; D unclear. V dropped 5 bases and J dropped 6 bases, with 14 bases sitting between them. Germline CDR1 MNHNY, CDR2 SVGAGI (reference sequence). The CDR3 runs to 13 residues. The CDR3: CASSREIESEQYF. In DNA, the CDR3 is TGTGCCAGCAGTCGAGAAATTGAATCCGAGCAGTACTTC.

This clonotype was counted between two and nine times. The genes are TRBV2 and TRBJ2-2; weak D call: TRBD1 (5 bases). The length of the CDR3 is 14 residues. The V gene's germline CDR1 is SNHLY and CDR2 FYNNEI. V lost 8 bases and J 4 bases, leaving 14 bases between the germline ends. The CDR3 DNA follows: TGTGCCAGCGGGTCAACAGGAATCACCGGGGAGCTGTTTTTT. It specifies CASGSTGITGELFF. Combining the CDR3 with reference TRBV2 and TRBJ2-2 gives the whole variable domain EPEVTQTPSHQVTQMGQEVILRCVPISNHLYFYWYRQILGQKVEFLVSFYNNEISEKSEIFDDQFSVERPDGSNFTLKIRSTKLEDSAMYFCASGSTGITGELFFGEGSRLTVL.

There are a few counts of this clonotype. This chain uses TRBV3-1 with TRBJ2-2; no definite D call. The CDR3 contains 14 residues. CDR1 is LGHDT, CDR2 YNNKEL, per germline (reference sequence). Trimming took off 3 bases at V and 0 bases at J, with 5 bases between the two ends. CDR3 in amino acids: CASSHQSNTGELFF. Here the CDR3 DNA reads TGTGCCAGCAGCCACCAATCGAACACCGGGGAGCTGTTTTTT.

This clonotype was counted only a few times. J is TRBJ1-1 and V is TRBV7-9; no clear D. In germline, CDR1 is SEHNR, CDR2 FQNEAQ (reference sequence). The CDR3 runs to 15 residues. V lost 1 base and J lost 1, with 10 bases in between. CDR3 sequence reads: CASSLVGNRNTEAFF. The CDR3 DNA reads TGTGCCAGCAGCTTAGTGGGCAATCGGAACACTGAAGCTTTCTTT.

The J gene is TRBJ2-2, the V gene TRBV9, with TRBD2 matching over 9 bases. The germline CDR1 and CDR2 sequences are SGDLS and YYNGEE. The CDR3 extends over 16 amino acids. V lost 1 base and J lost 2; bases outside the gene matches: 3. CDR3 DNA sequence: TGTGCCAGCAGCGTACTAGCGGGACAAAACACCGGGGAGCTGTTTTTT. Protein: CASSVLAGQNTGELFF.

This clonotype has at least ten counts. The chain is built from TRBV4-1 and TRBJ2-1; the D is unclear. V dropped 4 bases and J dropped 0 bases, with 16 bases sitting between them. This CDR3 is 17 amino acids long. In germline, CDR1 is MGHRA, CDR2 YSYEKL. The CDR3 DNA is TGCGCCAGCAGCCCCAAGGGCGGCTCGAGCTCCTACAATGAGCAGTTCTTC. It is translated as CASSPKGGSSSYNEQFF.

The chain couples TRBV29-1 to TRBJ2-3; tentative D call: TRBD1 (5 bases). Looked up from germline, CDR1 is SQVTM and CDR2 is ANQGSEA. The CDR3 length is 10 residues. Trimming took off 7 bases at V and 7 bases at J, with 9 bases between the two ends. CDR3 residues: CSEWTHTQYF. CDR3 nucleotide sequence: TGCAGCGAGTGGACACATACGCAGTATTTT.

The CDR3 DNA follows: TGTGCCAGCAGAAGGGAGGCGGTAGAAGCTTTCTTT. Residues: CASRREAVEAFF. The genes are TRBV6-6 and TRBJ1-1; D gene uncertain. The germline V gene has CDR1 MNHNY and CDR2 SVGAGI (reference sequence). The ends were cut back, 6 bases at V and 8 bases at J, with 13 bases in the middle. The CDR3 is 12 residues long.

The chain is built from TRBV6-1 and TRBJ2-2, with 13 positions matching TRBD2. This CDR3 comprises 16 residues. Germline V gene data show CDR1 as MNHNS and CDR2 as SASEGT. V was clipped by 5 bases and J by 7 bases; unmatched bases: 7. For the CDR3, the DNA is TGTGCCAGCAGTCAACCCACTAGCGGGAGGGTCGGGGAGCTGTTTTTT. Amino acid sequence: CASSQPTSGRVGELFF.

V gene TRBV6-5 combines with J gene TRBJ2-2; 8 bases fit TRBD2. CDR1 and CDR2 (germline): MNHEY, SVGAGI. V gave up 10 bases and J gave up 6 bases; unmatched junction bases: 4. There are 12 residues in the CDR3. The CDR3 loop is CATQRGPGELFF. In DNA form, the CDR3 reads TGTGCCACCCAGCGGGGGCCCGGGGAGCTGTTTTTT.

The CDR3 region is CASSPGGAGGLEAFF. Here the CDR3 DNA reads TGTGCCAGCAGCCCGGGGGGCGCGGGAGGACTTGAAGCTTTCTTT. The V gene is TRBV7-2, the J gene TRBJ1-1, with D maybe TRBD1 (6 bases). Germline V CDR1 and CDR2: SGHTA, FQGNSA. V dropped 5 bases and J dropped 7 bases, with 20 bases sitting between them. The length of the CDR3 is 15 residues.

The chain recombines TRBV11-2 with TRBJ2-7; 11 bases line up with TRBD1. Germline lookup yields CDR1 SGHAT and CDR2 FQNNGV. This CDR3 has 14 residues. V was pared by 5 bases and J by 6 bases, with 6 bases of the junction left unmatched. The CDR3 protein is CASSPDRGLSEQYF. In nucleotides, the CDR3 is TGTGCCAGCAGCCCGGACAGGGGGCTTTCCGAGCAGTACTTC.

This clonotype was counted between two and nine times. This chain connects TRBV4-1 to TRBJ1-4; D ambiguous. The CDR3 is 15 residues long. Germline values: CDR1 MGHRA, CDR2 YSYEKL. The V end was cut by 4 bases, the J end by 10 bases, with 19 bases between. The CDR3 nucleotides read TGCGCCAGCAGCCGCGGCTCCGGGGATGGGAGAAAACTGTTTTTT. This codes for CASSRGSGDGRKLFF.

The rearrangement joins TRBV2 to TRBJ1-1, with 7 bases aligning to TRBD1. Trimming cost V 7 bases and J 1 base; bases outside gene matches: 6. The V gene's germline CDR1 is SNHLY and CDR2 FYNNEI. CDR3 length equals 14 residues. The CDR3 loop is CASTRGGQNTEAFF. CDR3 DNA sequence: TGTGCCAGCACGAGAGGGGGCCAGAACACTGAAGCTTTCTTT.